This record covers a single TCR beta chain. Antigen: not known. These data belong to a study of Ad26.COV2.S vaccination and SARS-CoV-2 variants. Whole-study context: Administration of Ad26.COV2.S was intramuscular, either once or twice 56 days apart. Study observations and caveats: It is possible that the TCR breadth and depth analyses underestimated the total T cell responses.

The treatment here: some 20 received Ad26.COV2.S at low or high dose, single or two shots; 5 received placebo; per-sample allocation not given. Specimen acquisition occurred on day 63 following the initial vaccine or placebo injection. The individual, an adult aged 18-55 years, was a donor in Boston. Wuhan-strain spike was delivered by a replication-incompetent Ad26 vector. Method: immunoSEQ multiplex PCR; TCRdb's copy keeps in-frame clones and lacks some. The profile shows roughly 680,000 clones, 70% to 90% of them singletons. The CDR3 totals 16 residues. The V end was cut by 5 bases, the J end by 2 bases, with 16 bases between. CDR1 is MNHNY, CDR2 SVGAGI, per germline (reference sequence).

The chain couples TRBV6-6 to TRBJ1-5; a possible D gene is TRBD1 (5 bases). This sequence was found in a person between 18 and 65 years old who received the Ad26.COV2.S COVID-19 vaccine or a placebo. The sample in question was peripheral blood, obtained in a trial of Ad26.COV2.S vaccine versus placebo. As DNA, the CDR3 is TGTGCCAGCAGTGCCACCGGGGGGATTGGCAATCAGCCCCAGCATTTT. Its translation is CASSATGGIGNQPQHF.